Below are 2 T cell receptor beta chains sequenced from a single sample in a study of PD-1 blockade in classical Hodgkin lymphoma. Indicated time point: cycle 4 day 1 (C4D1), after less than seven weeks of nivolumab. Patients all relapsed after autologous stem cell transplantation, and there was variation in brentuximab vedotin exposure. This table comes from immunoSEQ multiplex PCR, and its TCRdb copy is limited to in-frame clones, with some not included. The sample has around 35,000 clones; around 74% are singletons. Specimen: peripheral blood mononuclear cells (PBMCs), collected before the fourth cycle of nivolumab. The receptors were sampled from a human donor with classical Hodgkin lymphoma.

The chain combines TRBV6-5 with TRBJ1-1, with no clear D. The germline V and J ends were trimmed by 0 bases and 0 bases, with 5 bases remaining between them. Germline V gene data show CDR1 as MNHEY and CDR2 as SVGAGI. The CDR3 is 14 residues long. The CDR3 here is CASSYSGVNTEAFF. In DNA, the CDR3 is TGTGCCAGCAGTTACTCCGGAGTGAACACTGAAGCTTTCTTT.

The chain joins TRBV5-1 to TRBJ1-3, with D uncertain. Trimming pared 0 bases from V and 2 bases from J, leaving 12 bases between. Germline CDR1 and CDR2: SGHRS and YFSETQ. This CDR3 is built from 16 residues. CDR3 in amino acids: CASSLDPGTAGNTIYF. CDR3 coding DNA: TGCGCCAGCAGCTTGGATCCGGGCACTGCTGGAAACACCATATATTTT. The variable domain in full, with the rest retrieved from reference TRBV5-1 and TRBJ1-3, is KAGVTQTPRYLIKTRGQQVTLSCSPISGHRSVSWYQQTPGQGLQFLFEYFSETQRNKGNFPGRFSGRQFSNSRSEMNVSTLELGDSALYLCASSLDPGTAGNTIYFGEGSWLTVV.